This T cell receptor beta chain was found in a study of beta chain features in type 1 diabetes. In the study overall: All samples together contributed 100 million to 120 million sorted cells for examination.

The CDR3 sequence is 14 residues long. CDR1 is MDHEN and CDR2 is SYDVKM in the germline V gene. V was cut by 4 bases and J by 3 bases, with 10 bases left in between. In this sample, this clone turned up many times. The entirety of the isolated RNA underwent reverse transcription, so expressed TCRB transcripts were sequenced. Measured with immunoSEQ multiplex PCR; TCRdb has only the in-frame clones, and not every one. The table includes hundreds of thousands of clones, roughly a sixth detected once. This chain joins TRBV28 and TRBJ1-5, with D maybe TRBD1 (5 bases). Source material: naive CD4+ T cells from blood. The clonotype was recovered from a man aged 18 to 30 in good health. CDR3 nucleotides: TGTGCCAGCAGTTGGGGCCGTTCCAATCAGCCCCAGCATTTT. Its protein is CASSWGRSNQPQHF.